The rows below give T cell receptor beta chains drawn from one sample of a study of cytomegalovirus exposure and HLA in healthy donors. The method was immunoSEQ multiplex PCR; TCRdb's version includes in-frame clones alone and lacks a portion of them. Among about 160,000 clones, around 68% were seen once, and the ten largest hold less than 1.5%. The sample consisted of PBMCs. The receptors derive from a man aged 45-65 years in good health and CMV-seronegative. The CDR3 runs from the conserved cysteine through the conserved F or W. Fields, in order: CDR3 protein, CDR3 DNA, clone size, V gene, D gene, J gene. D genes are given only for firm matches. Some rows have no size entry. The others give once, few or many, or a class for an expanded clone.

cdr3_aa: CASSAGQGNYEQYF
cdr3_nt: TGCGCCAGCAGCGCCGGACAGGGGAACTACGAGCAGTACTTC
clone_size: .
v_call: TRBV5-1
d_call: TRBD1
j_call: TRBJ2-7

cdr3_aa: CASTDRSGTSGGLNTGELFF
cdr3_nt: TGTGCCAGTACCGATCGTTCCGGGACTAGCGGGGGGCTGAACACCGGGGAGCTGTTTTTT
clone_size: .
v_call: TRBV19
d_call: TRBD2
j_call: TRBJ2-2

cdr3_aa: CASSSNRGRTNEKLFF
cdr3_nt: TGTGCCAGCAGCTCTAACAGGGGGCGGACTAATGAAAAACTGTTTTTT
clone_size: .
v_call: TRBV27
d_call: TRBD1
j_call: TRBJ1-4

cdr3_aa: CASSQIRGNEQFF
cdr3_nt: TGCGCCAGCAGCCAAATTAGGGGTAATGAGCAGTTCTTC
clone_size: .
v_call: TRBV4-3
d_call: .
j_call: TRBJ2-1

cdr3_aa: CASSGDFYRQYF
cdr3_nt: TGTGCCAGCAGTGGGGACTTTTATCGGCAGTACTTC
clone_size: .
v_call: TRBV6-1
d_call: .
j_call: TRBJ2-7

cdr3_aa: CASRSVGQQNEKLFF
cdr3_nt: TGTGCCAGCAGGTCCGTCGGACAACAAAATGAAAAACTGTTTTTT
clone_size: .
v_call: TRBV28
d_call: .
j_call: TRBJ1-4

cdr3_aa: CASSPYDRYEQYF
cdr3_nt: TGTGCCAGCAGCCCTTATGACAGATACGAGCAGTACTTC
clone_size: .
v_call: TRBV5-5
d_call: .
j_call: TRBJ2-7

cdr3_aa: CASSLDQGARGTEAFF
cdr3_nt: TGTGCCAGCAGCTTAGACCAGGGGGCTAGAGGTACTGAAGCTTTCTTT
clone_size: .
v_call: TRBV11-2
d_call: TRBD1
j_call: TRBJ1-1

cdr3_aa: CASSSGLAGGQSSEQYF
cdr3_nt: TGCGCCAGCAGCTCAGGACTAGCGGGGGGGCAATCTAGCGAGCAGTACTTC
clone_size: once
v_call: TRBV5-1
d_call: TRBD2
j_call: TRBJ2-7

cdr3_aa: CASSSGGPSYEQYF
cdr3_nt: TGTGCCAGCAGCTCGGGGGGTCCCTCCTACGAGCAGTACTTC
clone_size: .
v_call: TRBV5-8
d_call: TRBD2
j_call: TRBJ2-7

cdr3_aa: CASSLTDTIYF
cdr3_nt: TGTGCCAGCAGTTTAACGGACACCATATATTTT
clone_size: .
v_call: TRBV28
d_call: .
j_call: TRBJ1-3

cdr3_aa: CASSTSGTGYEKLFF
cdr3_nt: TGTGCCAGCTCAACCAGCGGGACAGGGTATGAAAAACTGTTTTTT
clone_size: once
v_call: TRBV6-5
d_call: TRBD1
j_call: TRBJ1-4

cdr3_aa: CASSLERRPQETQYF
cdr3_nt: TGTGCCAGCAGCTTAGAGCGCAGACCCCAAGAGACCCAGTACTTC
clone_size: .
v_call: TRBV13
d_call: .
j_call: TRBJ2-5

cdr3_aa: CASSGRTGGDTQYF
cdr3_nt: TGTGCCAGCAGTGGGAGGACAGGGGGAGATACGCAGTATTTT
clone_size: .
v_call: TRBV2
d_call: TRBD1
j_call: TRBJ2-3

cdr3_aa: CASSMTLFNSPLHF
cdr3_nt: TGTGCCAGCAGCATGACTCTTTTTAATTCACCCCTCCACTTT
clone_size: few
v_call: TRBV5-5
d_call: .
j_call: TRBJ1-6

cdr3_aa: CASSERTGDNSPLHF
cdr3_nt: TGTGCCAGCAGTGAGCGGACAGGGGATAATTCACCCCTCCACTTT
clone_size: .
v_call: TRBV6-1
d_call: TRBD1
j_call: TRBJ1-6

cdr3_aa: CASSPPGRQGASYTF
cdr3_nt: TGTGCCAGCTCACCACCGGGGAGGCAGGGAGCGAGCTACACCTTC
clone_size: few
v_call: TRBV18
d_call: .
j_call: TRBJ1-2

cdr3_aa: CASTSGGGGTEAFF
cdr3_nt: TGTGCCAGTACCTCAGGGGGCGGTGGCACTGAAGCTTTCTTT
clone_size: .
v_call: TRBV19
d_call: TRBD1
j_call: TRBJ1-1

cdr3_aa: CAIKGQDEKLFF
cdr3_nt: TGTGCCATCAAAGGACAGGATGAAAAACTGTTTTTT
clone_size: once
v_call: TRBV10-3
d_call: TRBD1
j_call: TRBJ1-4

cdr3_aa: CASSGNPPGTASSYNSPLHF
cdr3_nt: TGTGCCAGCAGTGGGAACCCCCCGGGGACAGCCAGCTCCTATAATTCACCCCTCCACTTT
clone_size: .
v_call: TRBV9
d_call: TRBD1
j_call: TRBJ1-6

cdr3_aa: CAIRGGQGNYEQYF
cdr3_nt: TGTGCCATCCGAGGGGGTCAGGGTAATTACGAGCAGTACTTC
clone_size: .
v_call: TRBV10-3
d_call: .
j_call: TRBJ2-7

cdr3_aa: CASSSVNQPQHF
cdr3_nt: TGTGCCAGCAGTTCCGTTAATCAGCCCCAGCATTTT
clone_size: .
v_call: TRBV6-5
d_call: .
j_call: TRBJ1-5

cdr3_aa: CASSAAGEVSTDTQYF
cdr3_nt: TGTGCCAGCAGTGCCGCTGGGGAGGTGAGCACAGATACGCAGTATTTT
clone_size: .
v_call: TRBV6-6
d_call: .
j_call: TRBJ2-3

cdr3_aa: CASSLRTGGDTGELFF
cdr3_nt: TGTGCCAGCTCTCTTCGGACAGGGGGCGACACCGGGGAGCTGTTTTTT
clone_size: few
v_call: TRBV18
d_call: TRBD1
j_call: TRBJ2-2

cdr3_aa: CASSLGASSVNTGELFF
cdr3_nt: TGTGCCAGCAGCTTAGGAGCTAGTTCAGTTAACACCGGGGAGCTGTTTTTT
clone_size: few
v_call: TRBV7-9
d_call: .
j_call: TRBJ2-2

cdr3_aa: CASSPTRASGFTEAFF
cdr3_nt: TGTGCCAGCAGCCCGACCCGGGCGTCAGGGTTCACTGAAGCTTTCTTT
clone_size: .
v_call: TRBV9
d_call: .
j_call: TRBJ1-1

cdr3_aa: CASSQEGLAGRNEQFF
cdr3_nt: TGCGCCAGCAGCCAAGAGGGGTTAGCGGGGAGGAATGAGCAGTTCTTC
clone_size: .
v_call: TRBV4-1
d_call: TRBD2
j_call: TRBJ2-1

cdr3_aa: CASSIDHRTGASTDTQYF
cdr3_nt: TGTGCCAGTAGTATAGACCACCGGACAGGGGCCTCCACAGATACGCAGTATTTT
clone_size: .
v_call: TRBV19
d_call: TRBD1
j_call: TRBJ2-3

cdr3_aa: CATKLLFTDTQYF
cdr3_nt: TGTGCCACCAAACTGCTATTCACAGATACGCAGTATTTT
clone_size: .
v_call: TRBV15
d_call: .
j_call: TRBJ2-3

cdr3_aa: CASSEAGPAGYEAFF
cdr3_nt: TGTGCCAGCAGCGAGGCGGGGCCCGCCGGGTATGAAGCTTTCTTT
clone_size: .
v_call: TRBV5-6
d_call: .
j_call: TRBJ1-1

cdr3_aa: CASSLYAGIGSYEQYF
cdr3_nt: TGTGCCAGCAGCTTATATGCGGGCATCGGCTCCTACGAGCAGTACTTC
clone_size: .
v_call: TRBV7-8
d_call: .
j_call: TRBJ2-7

cdr3_aa: CASSSMLGGVSSYEQYF
cdr3_nt: TGTGCCAGCAGTTCCATGCTGGGGGGAGTAAGCTCCTACGAGCAGTACTTC
clone_size: .
v_call: TRBV28
d_call: .
j_call: TRBJ2-7

cdr3_aa: CASSLARLAGGTDTQYF
cdr3_nt: TGTGCCAGCAGCTTAGCGCGCCTAGCGGGGGGCACAGATACGCAGTATTTT
clone_size: .
v_call: TRBV7-6
d_call: TRBD2
j_call: TRBJ2-3

cdr3_aa: CASREGPSYGYTF
cdr3_nt: TGTGCCAGCAGGGAAGGGCCCTCCTATGGCTACACCTTC
clone_size: .
v_call: TRBV2
d_call: .
j_call: TRBJ1-2

cdr3_aa: CASSPRGNQDSPLHF
cdr3_nt: TGTGCCAGCTCCCCCCGGGGAAATCAGGATTCACCCCTCCACTTT
clone_size: .
v_call: TRBV18
d_call: .
j_call: TRBJ1-6

cdr3_aa: CASSIRQGNQPQHF
cdr3_nt: TGTGCCAGTAGTATCCGGCAGGGAAATCAGCCCCAGCATTTT
clone_size: .
v_call: TRBV19
d_call: .
j_call: TRBJ1-5

cdr3_aa: CASSPGGRGLNQPQHF
cdr3_nt: TGTGCCAGCTCACCAGGAGGCAGGGGGCTAAATCAGCCCCAGCATTTT
clone_size: .
v_call: TRBV18
d_call: TRBD1
j_call: TRBJ1-5

cdr3_aa: CAINRQGAGGLNTEAFF
cdr3_nt: TGTGCCATCAACAGACAGGGGGCAGGAGGTTTGAACACTGAAGCTTTCTTT
clone_size: .
v_call: TRBV10-3
d_call: TRBD1
j_call: TRBJ1-1

cdr3_aa: CASSPPGQGITGELFF
cdr3_nt: TGTGCCAGCAGCCCCCCGGGACAAGGGATTACCGGGGAGCTGTTTTTT
clone_size: few
v_call: TRBV11-2
d_call: .
j_call: TRBJ2-2

cdr3_aa: CASSQEGTISYEQYF
cdr3_nt: TGTGCCAGCAGCCAAGAGGGGACTATCTCCTACGAGCAGTACTTC
clone_size: .
v_call: TRBV4-2
d_call: TRBD2
j_call: TRBJ2-7

cdr3_aa: CASSFRDSAYEQYF
cdr3_nt: TGTGCCAGCAGCTTCCGGGACTCGGCCTACGAGCAGTACTTC
clone_size: .
v_call: TRBV14
d_call: .
j_call: TRBJ2-7

cdr3_aa: CSARSTGELFF
cdr3_nt: TGCAGTGCTAGGAGCACCGGGGAGCTGTTTTTT
clone_size: .
v_call: TRBV20-1
d_call: .
j_call: TRBJ2-2

cdr3_aa: CASSSSQRGGPDEQFF
cdr3_nt: TGTGCCAGCAGTTCATCCCAGCGGGGGGGCCCCGATGAGCAGTTCTTC
clone_size: .
v_call: TRBV27
d_call: TRBD2
j_call: TRBJ2-1

cdr3_aa: CASTLGGANYGYTF
cdr3_nt: TGTGCCAGCACCCTAGGAGGGGCCAACTATGGCTACACCTTC
clone_size: .
v_call: TRBV5-4
d_call: .
j_call: TRBJ1-2

cdr3_aa: CASSSPAGRTEAFF
cdr3_nt: TGTGCCAGTAGCTCGCCTGCGGGGAGGACTGAAGCTTTCTTT
clone_size: .
v_call: TRBV19
d_call: .
j_call: TRBJ1-1

cdr3_aa: CASSVLGENTEAFF
cdr3_nt: TGTGCCAGCAGTGTGTTAGGAGAGAACACTGAAGCTTTCTTT
clone_size: .
v_call: TRBV2
d_call: .
j_call: TRBJ1-1

cdr3_aa: CASSSSLAASTDTQYF
cdr3_nt: TGTGCCAGCAGCTCCAGCCTAGCGGCTAGCACAGATACGCAGTATTTT
clone_size: .
v_call: TRBV9
d_call: TRBD2
j_call: TRBJ2-3

cdr3_aa: CASSPRDNPLWYEQYF
cdr3_nt: TGTGCCAGCAGCCCTCGGGATAACCCTTTATGGTACGAGCAGTACTTC
clone_size: .
v_call: TRBV7-2
d_call: .
j_call: TRBJ2-7

cdr3_aa: CASSRGTSGTNEQFF
cdr3_nt: TGTGCCAGCAGCCGTGGGACTAGCGGGACCAATGAGCAGTTCTTC
clone_size: .
v_call: TRBV7-7
d_call: TRBD2
j_call: TRBJ2-1

cdr3_aa: CASSLIWDMNQETQYF
cdr3_nt: TGTGCCAGCAGTTTGATCTGGGACATGAACCAAGAGACCCAGTACTTC
clone_size: few
v_call: TRBV28
d_call: .
j_call: TRBJ2-5

cdr3_aa: CASSVSGGATDTQYF
cdr3_nt: TGTGCCAGCAGCGTTAGCGGGGGGGCGACAGATACGCAGTATTTT
clone_size: few
v_call: TRBV6-4
d_call: TRBD2
j_call: TRBJ2-3

cdr3_aa: CASSLAGGGSPLHF
cdr3_nt: TGTGCCAGCAGCTTAGCAGGGGGCGGTTCACCCCTCCACTTT
clone_size: .
v_call: TRBV7-9
d_call: TRBD1
j_call: TRBJ1-6

cdr3_aa: CASGYQGASTEAFF
cdr3_nt: TGTGCTAGTGGTTACCAGGGGGCCAGCACTGAAGCTTTCTTT
clone_size: .
v_call: TRBV12-5
d_call: TRBD1
j_call: TRBJ1-1

cdr3_aa: CASSLNRQGGQPQHF
cdr3_nt: TGTGCCAGCAGCCTAAATCGCCAGGGCGGTCAGCCCCAGCATTTT
clone_size: .
v_call: TRBV6-5
d_call: .
j_call: TRBJ1-5

cdr3_aa: CASSLGDRGRVNSPLHF
cdr3_nt: TGTGCCAGCAGCTTAGGGGACAGGGGGCGCGTAAATTCACCCCTCCACTTT
clone_size: few
v_call: TRBV7-9
d_call: TRBD1
j_call: TRBJ1-6

cdr3_aa: CSVERGLNTEAFF
cdr3_nt: TGCAGCGTTGAACGGGGTCTGAACACTGAAGCTTTCTTT
clone_size: few
v_call: TRBV29-1
d_call: .
j_call: TRBJ1-1